These 3 T cell receptor beta chains were all obtained from the same sample, sequenced in a study of cytomegalovirus exposure and HLA in healthy donors. The primer mix had 60 Vbeta and 13 Jbeta primers. Data came from immunoSEQ multiplex PCR; TCRdb stores just in-frame clones and leaves some out. Altogether roughly 60,000 clones are present, about 80% being singletons, with the ten largest covering 2.5% to 4%. What was sequenced was PBMCs. All receptors come from a woman in her 40s in good health and CMV-seropositive.

The gene calls are TRBV11-2 and TRBJ1-2; D might be TRBD1 (6 bases). The CDR3 is 17 residues long. CDR1 SGHAT and CDR2 FQNNGV come from the germline V gene. V gave up 4 bases and J gave up 4 bases, with 22 bases separating them. This CDR3 is CASSSRQEEVFSYGYTF. CDR3 coding DNA: TGTGCCAGCAGCTCCAGACAGGAAGAAGTTTTTAGCTATGGCTACACCTTC.

The chain combines TRBV14 with TRBJ2-3; D not resolved. The CDR3 totals 15 residues. V lost 2 bases and J lost 0, with 9 bases in between. Germline lookup yields CDR1 SGHDN and CDR2 FVKESK. CDR3 DNA sequence: TGTGCCAGCAGCCAACAGATTCCTAGCACAGATACGCAGTATTTT. Its protein is CASSQQIPSTDTQYF.

This chain links TRBV29-1 with TRBJ2-3; D is perhaps TRBD2 (5 bases). This CDR3 comprises 11 residues. V lost 4 bases to trimming and J lost 4 bases, with 6 bases between them. The germline V gene encodes CDR1 SQVTM and CDR2 ANQGSEA. CDR3 DNA sequence: TGCAGCGTTGTCGGGGCAGATACGCAGTATTTT. It translates to CSVVGADTQYF.